This T cell receptor beta chain was documented in a study of T cell responses to AZD1222 COVID-19 vaccine. This CDR3 has 18 residues. The ends lost 1 base at V and 0 bases at J; junction bases unmatched: 6. The germline gives CDR1 LGHNA, CDR2 YSLEER. Findings of the study overall: Spike-specific TCR breadth and depth were elevated following two AZD1222 doses.

This clone is a singleton in its sample. The antigen remains undetermined. The protocol was immunoSEQ multiplex PCR, while the TCRdb copy is restricted to in-frame clones and leaves out a portion. Of approximately 160,000 clones listed, roughly nine tenths were seen once; the top ten hold about 2.6%. The source of this sequence is an adult in good health. Sequencing was performed on peripheral blood, taken on day 0 of AZD1222 vaccination. The chain combines TRBV4-3 with TRBJ1-6; 7 nucleotides align to TRBD1. In DNA, the CDR3 is TGCGCCAGCAGCCAAGGCGGGACAGAAAGCTCCTATAATTCACCCCTCCACTTT. Translated, it gives CASSQGGTESSYNSPLHF.